A selection of T cell receptor beta chains follows, all from one sample in a study of blood T cell repertoires in COVID-19. Produced via immunoSEQ multiplex PCR; TCRdb's table is partial and in-frame only. The sample has a few hundred thousand clones; approximately 82% are singletons. Sequencing was performed on peripheral blood. The origin of the receptors is a middle-aged man with active or convalescent COVID-19. Both conserved end residues are part of each CDR3. A D gene is named only where the DNA matches it firmly. Rows give clone size only sometimes, using once, few, many, or a class for an expanded clone.

v_call	j_call	d_call	clone_size	cdr3_aa	cdr3_nt
TRBV6-2/TRBV6-3	TRBJ1-3	-	-	CASTPSLYSGNTIYF	TGTGCCAGCACCCCGTCTCTCTACTCTGGAAACACCATATATTTT
TRBV4-3	TRBJ1-2	-	-	CASSQDWGGVYDGYTF	TGCGCCAGCAGCCAGGATTGGGGGGGCGTCTACGATGGCTACACCTTC
TRBV14	TRBJ1-1	-	-	CASSHFTGYPTEAFF	TGTGCCAGCAGCCATTTTACAGGGTATCCCACTGAAGCTTTCTTT
TRBV28	TRBJ2-1	-	-	CATWGYRGYNEQFF	TGTGCCACCTGGGGCTATAGAGGTTACAATGAGCAGTTCTTC
TRBV14	TRBJ2-1	TRBD2	-	CASSHLGLAINNEQFF	TGTGCCAGCAGCCACTTGGGACTAGCGATCAACAATGAGCAGTTCTTC
TRBV2	TRBJ2-3	TRBD2	-	CASSEWGTSGRADTQYF	TGTGCCAGCAGTGAATGGGGGACTAGCGGGAGGGCAGATACGCAGTATTTT
TRBV5-4	TRBJ1-3	TRBD1	-	CASSNIGTAGNTIYF	TGTGCCAGCAGTAACATCGGGACAGCCGGAAACACCATATATTTT
TRBV4-1	TRBJ2-5	TRBD1	-	CASSQEGARGQETQYF	TGCGCCAGCAGCCAAGAAGGCGCCAGGGGGCAAGAGACCCAGTACTTC
TRBV10-2	TRBJ2-7	TRBD1	-	CASSPSGQNYEQYF	TGCGCCAGCAGTCCTTCGGGACAGAACTACGAGCAGTACTTC
TRBV14	TRBJ2-2	-	-	CASSQDRTGELFF	TGTGCCAGCAGCCAAGATCGCACCGGGGAGCTGTTTTTT
TRBV2	TRBJ2-5	-	-	CASSEQGETQYF	TGTGCCAGCAGTGAACAGGGGGAGACCCAGTACTTC
TRBV9	TRBJ2-1	TRBD2	-	CASSPREGNNEQFF	TGTGCCAGCAGCCCCCGGGAGGGAAACAATGAGCAGTTCTTC
TRBV3-1/TRBV3-2	TRBJ2-5	TRBD2	once	CASSQGGGETQYF	TGTGCCAGCAGCCAAGGGGGGGGAGAGACCCAGTACTTC
TRBV20-1	TRBJ2-7	-	-	CSASVGQSYEQYF	TGCAGTGCTAGTGTTGGGCAATCCTACGAGCAGTACTTC
TRBV28	TRBJ1-1	-	-	CASSTTHTEAFF	TGTGCCAGCAGCACTACACACACTGAAGCTTTCTTT
TRBV10-3	TRBJ1-2	TRBD1	once	CAARGQGGYTF	TGTGCCGCCAGGGGGCAGGGAGGCTACACCTTC
TRBV19	TRBJ1-4	TRBD1	-	CASRMDRGDEKLFF	TGTGCCAGTAGGATGGACAGGGGAGATGAAAAACTGTTTTTT
TRBV2	TRBJ1-4	TRBD1	-	CASRDRGEKLFF	TGTGCCAGCCGGGACAGGGGGGAAAAACTGTTTTTT
TRBV2	TRBJ2-2	TRBD2	-	CASTRLAGAGGGELFF	TGTGCCAGCACCAGACTAGCGGGAGCAGGTGGCGGGGAGCTGTTTTTT
TRBV29-1	TRBJ2-7	TRBD1	-	CSVTFGLRTGTAQYF	TGCAGCGTGACATTCGGCCTCAGAACCGGGACAGCGCAGTACTTC
TRBV5-1	TRBJ1-2	-	-	CASSLGDRRYGYTF	TGCGCCAGCAGCTTGGGTGACAGACGATATGGCTACACCTTC
TRBV18	TRBJ1-6	TRBD1	-	CASSQSSGTGVNSPLHF	TGTGCCAGCTCACAAAGCTCCGGGACAGGGGTCAATTCACCCCTCCACTTT
TRBV9	TRBJ2-5	TRBD2	-	CASSVRAGETQYF	TGTGCCAGCAGCGTAAGAGCGGGGGAGACCCAGTACTTC
TRBV27	TRBJ1-1	-	-	CASSFKGDTEAFF	TGTGCCAGCAGTTTCAAAGGAGATACTGAAGCTTTCTTT
TRBV4-1	TRBJ2-3	TRBD2	-	CASSQGTSGSPDTQYF	TGCGCCAGCAGCCAAGGGACTAGCGGGAGCCCAGATACGCAGTATTTT
TRBV28	TRBJ1-3	-	-	CASSLSQSGNTIYF	TGTGCCAGCAGCCTATCGCAATCTGGAAACACCATATATTTT
TRBV28	TRBJ1-1	-	-	CASCSGGLNTEAFF	TGTGCCAGCTGCAGTGGGGGCCTGAACACTGAAGCTTTCTTT
TRBV19	TRBJ1-6	TRBD1	few	CASCTGGGNNSPLHF	TGTGCCAGTTGTACAGGGGGCGGTAATAATTCACCCCTCCACTTT